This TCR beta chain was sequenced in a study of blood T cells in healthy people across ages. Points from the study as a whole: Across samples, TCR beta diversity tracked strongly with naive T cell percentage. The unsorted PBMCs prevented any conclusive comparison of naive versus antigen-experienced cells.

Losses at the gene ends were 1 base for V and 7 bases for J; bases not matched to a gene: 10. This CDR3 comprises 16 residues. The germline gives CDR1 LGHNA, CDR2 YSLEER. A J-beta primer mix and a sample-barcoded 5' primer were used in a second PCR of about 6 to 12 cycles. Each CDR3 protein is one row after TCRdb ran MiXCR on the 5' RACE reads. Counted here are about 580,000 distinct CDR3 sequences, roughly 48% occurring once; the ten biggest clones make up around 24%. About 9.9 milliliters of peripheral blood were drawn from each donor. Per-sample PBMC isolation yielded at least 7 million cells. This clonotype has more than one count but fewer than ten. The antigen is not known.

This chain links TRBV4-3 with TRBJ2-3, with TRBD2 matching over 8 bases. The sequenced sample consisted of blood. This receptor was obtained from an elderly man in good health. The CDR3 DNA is TGCGCCAGCAGCCAAGCCTTGGCGGGAGGCGGGAATACGCAGTATTTT. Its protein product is CASSQALAGGGNTQYF.